Listed below are T cell receptor beta chains from one sample, sequenced in a study of shared clonotypes between healthy human individuals. TCRdb keeps only in-frame clones here, not all; method: immunoSEQ multiplex PCR. In the table there are some 1 million clones, approximately 70% of which are singletons. The sample taken for sequencing was memory CD4+ T cells sorted from blood. These receptors all come from a man between 18 and 29 years old in good health. The conserved cysteine and the conserved F or W are not part of the CDR3 here.

TRBV30,TRBJ1-6,AWSEGRGNSPLH
TRBV5-1,TRBJ2-1,ASSLVGASYNEQF
TRBV2,TRBJ1-2,ASRGQGFNNYGYT
TRBV5-1,TRBJ2-7,ASSSGVGKSYEQY
TRBV19,TRBJ1-4,ASNTATNEKLF
TRBV27,TRBJ2-1,ASSFVGQGADEQF
TRBV4-3,TRBJ1-3,ASSQDLGLGNTIY
TRBV2,TRBJ1-4,ASSERWEKLF
TRBV12-5,TRBJ2-3,ASGPGTGSDTQY
TRBV9,TRBJ1-1,ASSVATELRTEAF
TRBV9,TRBJ1-1,ASVTGMNTEAF
TRBV18,TRBJ1-5,ASSPGGQRNQPQH
TRBV6-1,TRBJ2-5,ASSEETGSQETQY
TRBV6-5,TRBJ2-7,ASRPPGGAGEQY
TRBV5-1,TRBJ2-7,ASSLGYGQIYEQY
TRBV11-3,TRBJ2-7,ASSFSSSYEQY
TRBV6-1,TRBJ1-5,ASLRDSNQPQH
TRBV4-1,TRBJ2-3,ASSQDQAGRFDTQY
TRBV7-2,TRBJ2-3,ASSPEVSGKGTDTQY
TRBV4-1,TRBJ2-1,ASSQGPLAGYNEQF
TRBV5-1,TRBJ2-1,ASSTGTVYNEQF
TRBV9,TRBJ2-6,ASSLSGGSGANVLT
TRBV28,TRBJ1-2,ASSSTGVGYT
TRBV2,TRBJ1-4,ASSGGKGGEKLF
TRBV29-1,TRBJ1-2,SVVPDALNYGYT
TRBV7-9,TRBJ1-5,ASSWGTGAHQPQH
TRBV7-2,TRBJ2-7,ASSLESASGTYEQY
TRBV6-5,TRBJ1-4,ASRTGGAVEKLF
TRBV2,TRBJ2-2,ANAPYTGELF
TRBV9,TRBJ1-5,ASSPREGTANPQH
TRBV2,TRBJ1-2,ASNSPVNYGYT
TRBV10-3,TRBJ1-2,AISLALQGAESYGYT
TRBV2,TRBJ2-7,ASREDRASSYEQY
TRBV7-9,TRBJ2-3,ASSMSGVGTDTQY
TRBV21-1,.,ASSRSFSGLASYEQY
TRBV5-1,TRBJ2-5,ASSLGGTGPEETQY
TRBV5-1,TRBJ2-7,ASSLGTSSSYEQY
TRBV10-3,TRBJ2-3,AISESGGRYPQY
TRBV5-1,TRBJ2-1,ASSPGIYNEQF
TRBV28,TRBJ2-4,ASSLKGLAGGIQY
TRBV9,TRBJ1-2,ASSGRDSFNYGYT
TRBV27,TRBJ2-2,ASSFGAWNTGELF